This T cell receptor beta chain came from a study of T cells in Graves' hyperthyroidism and ophthalmopathy. This clonotype was detected once. The junction departs from the called germline gene at one end, perhaps through a read error. RNA transcripts provided the source from which TCR beta CDR3 regions were amplified. HTBI primers drove first-round RT-PCR of the TCR CDR3. TCRdb itself ran the multiplex PCR reads through MiXCR, one entry per CDR3 protein. The table has around 580,000 distinct CDR3 sequences, around 15% seen once. Diagnosing involved the use of clinical symptoms, serum thyroxine and TRAb, thyroid ultrasound and orbital computed tomography. Germline V gives CDR1 KGHSH, CDR2 LQKENI. This CDR3 has 12 amino acids.

The sequencing input was blood. The V gene is TRBV18, the J gene TRBJ2-5; D unclear. The sequence was obtained from a woman under 30 with Graves' hyperthyroidism. CDR3 amino acids: CASSLYQETRYF. For the CDR3, the DNA is TGTGCCAGCTCACTGTACCAAGAGACCCGGTACTTC. Full variable domain (outside the CDR3, taken from reference TRBV18 and TRBJ2-5): NAGVMQNPRHLVRRRGQEARLRCSPMKGHSHVYWYRQLPEEGLKFMVYLQKENIIDESGMPKERFSAEFPKEGPSILRIQQVVRGDSAAYFCASSLYQETRYFGPGTRLLVL.